A single sample gave rise to the 25 T cell receptor beta chains below, sequenced in a study of T cell repertoires in cytomegalovirus infection. Their recognized antigens are unknown. TCRdb itself ran the reads through MiXCR, one entry per CDR3 protein. The table has about 830,000 distinct CDR3 sequences, approximately 32% seen once. The material sequenced was cultured CD8+ T cells from PBMCs, taken from culture after CMV antigen stimulation. These receptors all stem from a human donor in good health (CMV status not recorded). Some clones in this sample may be carry-over from other donors' samples.

This clonotype was seen once. This chain joins TRBV29-1 and TRBJ1-1; 12 nucleotides line up with TRBD1. Trimming removed 6 bases from V and 4 bases from J; junction bases left unmatched: 3. This CDR3 has 13 amino acids. Germline V gene lookup returns CDR1 SQVTM and CDR2 ANQGSEA. CDR3 protein: CSVGTGGLTEAFF. The CDR3 region has the DNA TGCAGCGTCGGGACAGGGGGCCTCACTGAAGCTTTCTTT.

V and J are TRBV19 and TRBJ1-6; D not resolved. The CDR3 extends over 15 amino acids. In germline, CDR1 is LNHDA, CDR2 SQIVND (reference sequence). The ends were cut back, 4 bases at V and 8 bases at J, with 15 bases in the middle. CDR3 loop: CASSTGPLSDSPLHF. In DNA, the CDR3 is TGTGCCAGTAGTACTGGACCGTTATCCGATTCACCCCTCCACTTT.

This clonotype came up a few times. This chain joins TRBV7-9 and TRBJ1-3; D not resolved. This CDR3 contains 16 residues. The germline gives CDR1 SEHNR, CDR2 FQNEAQ (reference sequence). V lost 5 bases to trimming and J lost 2 bases, with 16 bases between them. CDR3 DNA sequence: TGTGCCAGCAGCCCTATAGATCGGGGTGCTGGAAACACCATATATTTT. Protein: CASSPIDRGAGNTIYF.

The V call is TRBV12-3 or TRBV12-4, the J call TRBJ2-3, with D maybe TRBD1 (5 bases). V was clipped by 6 bases and J by 0 bases, with 13 bases between them. The CDR3 is made up of 15 amino acids. The CDR3 DNA reads as TGTGCCAGCAGGGTTCTCGGACAAAGCACAGATACGCAGTATTTT. It specifies CASRVLGQSTDTQYF.

This clonotype occurred many times. The rearrangement joins TRBV12-3 or TRBV12-4 to TRBJ2-1; D remains ambiguous. The V gene lost 3 bases and the J gene lost 1 base, with 4 bases spanning the gap. There are 13 residues in the CDR3. The CDR3 sequence is CASSFQSYNEQFF. DNA of the CDR3: TGTGCCAGCAGTTTCCAGTCCTACAATGAGCAGTTCTTC.

The table lists this clonotype with many counts. The V and J genes are TRBV6-2 or TRBV6-3 and TRBJ1-2; 8 positions agree with TRBD1. The V and J ends lost 6 bases and 3 bases, in that order; junction bases with no gene match: 6. This CDR3 is built from 14 residues. Looked up from germline, CDR1 is MNHEY and CDR2 is SVGEGT. The CDR3 region has the DNA TGTGCCAGCAGATCGCAGGGGGCTTACTATGGCTACACCTTC. Its protein product is CASRSQGAYYGYTF.

This rearrangement joins TRBV6-2 or TRBV6-3 to TRBJ2-5; D not certain. Looked up from germline, CDR1 is MNHEY and CDR2 is SVGEGT. CDR3 length equals 14 residues. Deletions cut 5 bases from V and 2 bases from J, with 12 bases between. The CDR3 nucleotides are TGTGCCAGCAGTCACGACGGTTATCAAGAGACCCAGTACTTC. Translated: CASSHDGYQETQYF.

The chain carries TRBV6-1 and TRBJ1-4; possibly TRBD1 for D (5 bases). The CDR3 length is 19 residues. Between the trimmed V and J ends, which lost 1 base and 0 bases, there was a span of 18 bases. Germline-derived CDR1 and CDR2 are MNHNS and SASEGT. The CDR3 sequence is CASSEVLWGDRATNEKLFF. CDR3 DNA sequence: TGTGCCAGCAGTGAAGTGCTATGGGGGGATCGGGCAACTAATGAAAAACTGTTTTTT.

V and J are TRBV9 and TRBJ2-1; D might be TRBD1 (5 bases). The CDR3 length is 15 residues. Trimming left V 4 bases short and J 5 bases short, with 16 bases between. CDR1 and CDR2 (germline): SGDLS, YYNGEE. Here the CDR3 reads CASSPWGRINNEQFF. DNA for the CDR3: TGTGCCAGCAGCCCATGGGGCCGAATCAACAATGAGCAGTTCTTC.

There are a few counts of this clonotype. This chain links TRBV23-1 with TRBJ2-1, with a weak D call TRBD2 (6 bases). TRBV23-1 is known as an ORF, though its function is uncertain. The V and J ends lost 7 bases and 12 bases respectively, with 13 bases between them. The CDR3 has 11 residues. This CDR3 is CASISGPGQFF. DNA of the CDR3: TGCGCCAGCATTAGCGGCCCCGGGCAGTTCTTC.

The V call is TRBV25-1, the J call TRBJ1-1, with 7 nucleotides matching TRBD1. Trimming cost V 5 bases and J 6 bases; bases outside gene matches: 12. The CDR3 is 15 amino acids. Per germline, CDR1 MGHDK and CDR2 SYGVNS. The CDR3 loop reads CASSYGGDSPSEAFF. DNA for the CDR3: TGTGCCAGCAGTTACGGGGGGGACAGCCCATCTGAAGCTTTCTTT.

In its sample, this clonotype was seen a few times. V usage is TRBV12-3 or TRBV12-4 and J usage is TRBJ2-7; weak D call: TRBD1 (5 bases). V shed 6 bases and J shed 3 bases, with 12 bases lying between them. This CDR3 is 13 amino acids long. The CDR3 nucleotides read TGTGCCAGCAGCAGGACAATACTCTACGAGCAGTACTTC. Translated: CASSRTILYEQYF.

This sequence joins TRBV7-3 and TRBJ2-1; weak D call: TRBD1 (5 bases). CDR3 length equals 17 residues. With 1 base removed from V and 7 bases from J, the gap between germline ends came to 20 bases. Germline assignment: CDR1 SGHTA and CDR2 FQGTGA. The CDR3: CASSLSSQGPVWNEQFF. The CDR3 DNA reads TGTGCCAGCAGCTTAAGCTCCCAGGGCCCCGTTTGGAATGAGCAGTTCTTC.

The chain recombines TRBV7-6 with TRBJ1-2, with 10 bases lining up with TRBD1. Germline trimming cut 1 base from V and 4 bases from J; bases unmatched to any gene: 9. The germline gives CDR1 SGHVS, CDR2 FNYEAQ. This CDR3 has 17 residues. CDR3 loop: CASSLVGRQGASYGYTF. The CDR3 DNA reads as TGTGCCAGCAGCTTAGTAGGGAGACAGGGGGCTTCCTATGGCTACACCTTC.

The rearrangement uses TRBV5-1 and TRBJ2-1; 7 bases map to TRBD1. Germline values: CDR1 SGHRS, CDR2 YFSETQ. The CDR3 has 15 amino acids. Trimming took 0 bases from V and 6 from J; bases not matched to a gene: 6. CDR3 bases: TGCGCCAGCAGCTTGGGGGACAGCGCTAGCAATGAGCAGTTCTTC. Protein sequence: CASSLGDSASNEQFF.

This clonotype was observed a few times. The chain links TRBV6-5 to TRBJ2-1, with 11 nucleotides matching TRBD2. The ends lost 8 bases at V and 5 bases at J; junction bases unmatched: 5. CDR1 is MNHEY and CDR2 is SVGAGI in the germline V gene. The CDR3 length is 14 residues. In DNA, the CDR3 is TGTGCCAGCCTGGGACTAGCGGCGAACAATGAGCAGTTCTTC. Its translation is CASLGLAANNEQFF.

The genes are TRBV5-8 and TRBJ2-5, with 13 bases lining up with TRBD2. The germline gives CDR1 SGHTS, CDR2 YDEGEE. V was clipped by 5 bases and J by 2 bases; unmatched bases: 9. This CDR3 is 17 amino acids long. The CDR3 coding sequence is TGTGCCAGCAGGACGGGACTAGCGGGGAACCCACAAGAGACCCAGTACTTC. Translated, it gives CASRTGLAGNPQETQYF.

V usage is TRBV11-3 and J usage is TRBJ2-3; 10 nucleotides agree with TRBD1. This CDR3 is built from 15 residues. V trimming: 6 bases; J trimming: 5 bases; junction bases outside the gene matches: 8. Germline V gene data show CDR1 as SGHNT and CDR2 as YENEEA. CDR3 DNA sequence: TGTGCCAGCAGTTCCGGACAGGGGGGAGAAGATACGCAGTATTTT. As protein: CASSSGQGGEDTQYF.

This clonotype was counted many times. This sequence joins TRBV9 and TRBJ2-2; TRBD2 aligns across 9 bases. Trimming cost V 4 bases and J 5 bases; bases outside gene matches: 9. The CDR3 extends over 16 amino acids. CDR1 SGDLS and CDR2 YYNGEE come from the germline V gene. CDR3 amino acids: CASSPRRLAGTGELFF. In DNA form, the CDR3 reads TGTGCCAGCAGCCCAAGGAGGCTAGCGGGGACCGGGGAGCTGTTTTTT.

This rearrangement joins TRBV15 to TRBJ2-1, with D possibly TRBD2 on 5 matching bases. Trimming shortened V by 0 bases and J by 8 bases, and 11 bases separated the two germline ends. The CDR3 consists of 14 residues. Germline assignment: CDR1 LNHNV and CDR2 YYDKDF (reference sequence). This chain's CDR3 is CATSRDLGEDEQFF. The CDR3 nucleotides are TGTGCCACCAGCAGAGATCTGGGAGAAGATGAGCAGTTCTTC.

This clonotype has a handful of counts. The V call is TRBV6-1, the J call TRBJ1-1, with D perhaps TRBD1 (5 bases). Germline V gene lookup returns CDR1 MNHNS and CDR2 SASEGT. Trimming removed 6 bases from V and 1 base from J, with 9 bases in between. The CDR3 length is 13 residues. CDR3 DNA: TGTGCCAGCAGAGCTACAGGGAACACTGAAGCTTTCTTT. Translating it yields CASRATGNTEAFF.

V and J are TRBV12-3 or TRBV12-4 and TRBJ2-3; D may be TRBD1 (6 bases). Trimming stripped 7 bases from V and 9 bases from J, with 14 bases between. CDR3 length: 12 amino acids. CDR3 nucleotide sequence: TGTGCCAGCATCCAGACAGGCGGCACGCAGTATTTT. Translation: CASIQTGGTQYF.

The chain uses TRBV27 and TRBJ2-7; TRBD2 matches at 11 bases. Looked up from germline, CDR1 is MNHEY and CDR2 is SMNVEV (reference sequence). The ends lost 4 bases at V and 5 bases at J; junction bases unmatched: 7. The length of the CDR3 is 15 residues. In DNA, the CDR3 is TGTGCCAGCAGTTCCATGACTAGCGGGGCCCACGAGCAGTACGTC. It codes for CASSSMTSGAHEQYV.

This clonotype was seen once. The CDR3 DNA sequence: TGCAGTGCTATCCCCGGGCAAACTTACGAGCAGTACTTC. It specifies CSAIPGQTYEQYF. The rearrangement uses TRBV20-1 and TRBJ2-7; no clear D gene. The CDR3 contains 13 residues. Trimming removed 4 bases from V and 4 bases from J, with 14 bases in between. Germline CDR1 DFQATT, CDR2 SNEGSKA (reference sequence).

The chain combines TRBV15 with TRBJ2-3; 8 nucleotides line up with TRBD1. Germline V gene sequence: CDR1 LNHNV, CDR2 YYDKDF (reference sequence). After removal of 5 bases from V and 3 bases from J, the junction contained 4 bases not matched to a gene. This CDR3 has 14 residues. The CDR3 nucleotides read TGTGCCACCAGCGGAAGACAGGGGACAGATACGCAGTATTTT. Translated: CATSGRQGTDTQYF.